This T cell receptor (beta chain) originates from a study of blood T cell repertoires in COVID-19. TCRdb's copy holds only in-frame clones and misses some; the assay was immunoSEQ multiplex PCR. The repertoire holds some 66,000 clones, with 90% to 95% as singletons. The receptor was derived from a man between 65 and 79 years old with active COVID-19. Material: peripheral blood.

CDR3 nucleotide sequence: TGTGCCAGCTTGACAGGTCTTGGCAATCAGCCCCAGCATTTT. This sequence encodes CASLTGLGNQPQHF. This chain joins TRBV6-5 and TRBJ1-5, with a weak D call TRBD1 (6 bases). This CDR3 comprises 14 residues. Trimming removed 8 bases from V and 2 bases from J, with 13 bases in between. Germline V CDR1 and CDR2: MNHEY, SVGAGI.